In its sample, the clone carrying this T cell receptor (beta chain) was seen a few times. Antigen specificity is unknown. With 4 bases removed from V and 0 bases from J, the gap between germline ends came to 11 bases. Germline loops: CDR1 SGHTA, CDR2 FQGTGA. This CDR3 is 15 amino acids long. The data derive from a study of regulatory T cells in long-lasting Graves disease. The study's findings and limits: Patients with persistent disease showed a bias toward TRBV28, TRBJ1-2 and TRBJ2-5. Public clonotype sharing was higher in persistent than newly diagnosed patients.

Building of the TCR beta libraries involved iRepertoire HTBI primers and Arm-PCR of CDR3 regions. TCRdb reanalysed the multiplex PCR reads using MiXCR and keeps one entry per CDR3 protein. The sample holds about 520,000 distinct CDR3 sequences, around 11% seen once. Specified time point: newly diagnosed GD, antithyroid drugs for less than 3 months. Making the TCR library involved RNA that had been extracted from PBMCs. The sample was also linked to a second study, of T cells in Graves' hyperthyroidism and ophthalmopathy. According to that study: Diagnosis of hyperthyroidism was new in patients aged 18 to 65, and its duration was under 2 months. With the HTBI primer set, the TCR CDR3 went through a first round of RT-PCR.

The V gene is TRBV7-3, the J gene TRBJ2-3; D gene uncertain. This receptor was identified in a woman in her 30s with Graves disease. This specimen consisted of peripheral blood mononuclear cells (PBMCs), obtained at new diagnosis, from a patient treated with antithyroid drugs. CDR3 DNA: TGTGCCAGCAGCTCCAGCACTACTAGCACAGATACGCAGTATTTT. Translating it yields CASSSSTTSTDTQYF.